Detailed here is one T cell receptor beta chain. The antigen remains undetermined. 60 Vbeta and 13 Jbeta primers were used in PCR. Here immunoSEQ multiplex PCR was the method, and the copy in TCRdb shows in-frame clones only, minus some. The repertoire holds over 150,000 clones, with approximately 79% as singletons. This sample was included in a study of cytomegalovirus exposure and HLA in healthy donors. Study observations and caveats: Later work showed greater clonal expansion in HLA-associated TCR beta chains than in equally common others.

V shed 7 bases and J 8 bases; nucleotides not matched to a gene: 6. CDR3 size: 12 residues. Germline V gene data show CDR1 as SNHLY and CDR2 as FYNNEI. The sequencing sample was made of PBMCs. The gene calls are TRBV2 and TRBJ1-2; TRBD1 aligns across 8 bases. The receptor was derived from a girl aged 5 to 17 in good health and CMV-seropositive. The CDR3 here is CASTQGAGGYTF. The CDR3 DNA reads TGTGCCAGCACCCAGGGGGCCGGAGGCTACACCTTC. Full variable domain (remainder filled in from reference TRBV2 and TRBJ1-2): EPEVTQTPSHQVTQMGQEVILRCVPISNHLYFYWYRQILGQKVEFLVSFYNNEISEKSEIFDDQFSVERPDGSNFTLKIRSTKLEDSAMYFCASTQGAGGYTFGSGTRLTVV.